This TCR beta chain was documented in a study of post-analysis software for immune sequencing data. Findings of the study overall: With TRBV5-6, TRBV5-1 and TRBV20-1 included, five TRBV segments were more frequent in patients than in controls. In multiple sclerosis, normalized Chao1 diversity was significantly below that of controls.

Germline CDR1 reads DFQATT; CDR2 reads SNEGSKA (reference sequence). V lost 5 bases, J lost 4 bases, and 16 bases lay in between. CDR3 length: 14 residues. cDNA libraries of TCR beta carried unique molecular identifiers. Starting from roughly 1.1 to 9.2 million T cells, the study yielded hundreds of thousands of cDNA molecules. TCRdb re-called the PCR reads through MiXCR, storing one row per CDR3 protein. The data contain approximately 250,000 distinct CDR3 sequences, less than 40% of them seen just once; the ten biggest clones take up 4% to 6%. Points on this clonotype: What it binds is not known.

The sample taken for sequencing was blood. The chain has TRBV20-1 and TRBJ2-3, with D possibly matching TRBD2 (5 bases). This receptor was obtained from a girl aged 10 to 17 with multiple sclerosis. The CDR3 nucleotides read TGCAGTGCTCCCTCCCCGGACTTTGCAGATACGCAGTATTTT. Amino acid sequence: CSAPSPDFADTQYF.